This is a list of T cell receptor beta chains from one sample in a study of blood T cell repertoires in COVID-19. The data were produced by immunoSEQ multiplex PCR, yet TCRdb's version contains in-frame clones alone and is incomplete. The sample has approximately 110,000 clones, about 85% seen once. Material: peripheral blood. These receptors were collected from a man aged 40-49 years with acute or convalescent COVID-19. CDR3s include the opening cysteine and the closing phenylalanine or tryptophan. D genes are given only for firm matches.

D,V,J,length,CDR3,DNA
.,TRBV5-1,TRBJ2-5,15,CASSFAGGSGETQYF,TGCGCCAGCAGCTTTGCAGGGGGGTCGGGAGAGACCCAGTACTTC
.,TRBV10-3,TRBJ1-1,14,CAISESQGGPEAFF,TGTGCCATCAGTGAGTCCCAGGGAGGGCCTGAAGCTTTCTTT
TRBD1,TRBV4-2,TRBJ2-2,16,CASSQVELQGDRELFF,TGTGCCAGCAGCCAAGTCGAACTACAGGGGGACCGGGAGCTGTTTTTT
TRBD2,TRBV24-1,TRBJ2-1,15,CATSAGRGGNNEQFF,TGTGCCACCAGTGCTGGGCGGGGGGGGAACAATGAGCAGTTCTTC
.,TRBV20-1,TRBJ1-1,11,CSARTENMAFF,TGCAGTGCTAGGACTGAAAATATGGCTTTCTTT
.,TRBV6-1,TRBJ1-1,11,CASSEWTLAFF,TGTGCCAGCAGTGAATGGACATTGGCTTTCTTT
.,TRBV3-1/TRBV3-2,TRBJ2-6,17,CASSPKAGPSGANVLTF,TGTGCCAGCAGCCCCAAGGCAGGGCCTTCTGGGGCCAACGTCCTGACTTTC
TRBD1,TRBV9,TRBJ1-6,15,CASSATGAPNSPLHF,TGTGCCAGCAGCGCGACAGGGGCCCCGAATTCACCCCTCCACTTT
.,TRBV7-3,TRBJ2-7,13,CASSLARALEQYF,TGTGCCAGCAGCTTAGCCAGGGCCCTGGAGCAGTACTTC
TRBD1,TRBV30,TRBJ2-3,18,CAWSVRRPDRANTDTQYF,TGTGCCTGGAGTGTTAGGCGACCCGACAGGGCCAACACAGATACGCAGTATTTT